This T cell receptor (beta chain) was captured in a study of metastatic and nonmetastatic thyroid tumors. Study information: Repertoire comparisons spanned blood and tumor or nodule tissue from malignant and benign thyroid patients. General study results and limits: Benign nodules were reported to have significantly lower TCR beta diversity than malignant thyroid tumors, in blood and tumor.

Germline V gene lookup returns CDR1 MNHNS and CDR2 SASEGT. The V and J ends lost 6 bases and 7 bases, in that order; junction bases with no gene match: 11. The CDR3 is made up of 15 amino acids. This clone was counted a few times. What it recognizes is unknown. All patients were untreated before thyroid surgery. Per the study methods: Between-group CDR3 differences, defined by clinicopathological status, yielded a distant-metastasis classifier for papillary thyroid cancer. TCRdb reassembled clones from the PCR reads with MiXCR. These V and J calls originate from TCRdb's pipeline instead of the authors' own analysis. Seen here are 60,000 or so clones, less than 30% observed once, and the top ten hold about 16%.

The gene calls are TRBV6-1 and TRBJ2-2; TRBD2 agrees at 7 bases. Sequencing input: blood. The source is a female donor with papillary thyroid cancer or a benign thyroid nodule (not recorded which). Some clones in this sample may be carry-over from other donors' samples. The CDR3 nucleotides read TGTGCCAGCAGGGGGGGGATCCAAAACGTCGGGGAGCTGTTTTTT. Residues: CASRGGIQNVGELFF.